What follows are 17 T cell receptor beta chains derived from one specimen sequenced in a study of Ad26.COV2.S vaccination and SARS-CoV-2 variants. Documented treatment: roughly 20 received Ad26.COV2.S at low or high dose, single or two shots; roughly five received placebo; per-sample allocation not given. Each sample was drawn 63 days after the first injection (of vaccine or placebo). The data were produced by immunoSEQ multiplex PCR, yet TCRdb's version contains in-frame clones alone and is incomplete. The sample records more than 300,000 clones, less than 90% being singletons. The sequencing here drew on peripheral blood, taken in a trial of Ad26.COV2.S vaccine versus placebo. These receptors were taken from a person between 18 and 65 years old who received the Ad26.COV2.S COVID-19 vaccine or a placebo.

J is TRBJ1-3 and V is TRBV10-3; tentative D call: TRBD1 (5 bases). Germline V gene lookup returns CDR1 ENHRY and CDR2 SYGVKD. The CDR3 has 16 amino acids. The V and J ends lost 2 bases and 3 bases respectively, with 14 bases between them. The CDR3 region is CAISETGPRNGNTIYF. The CDR3 DNA reads as TGTGCCATCAGTGAGACGGGACCACGGAATGGAAACACCATATATTTT.

The chain uses TRBV13 and TRBJ2-7; no reliable D call. CDR3 length: 17 residues. Per the germline V gene, CDR1 is PRHDT and CDR2 is FYEKMQ (reference sequence). Trimming removed 3 bases from V and 7 bases from J, with 25 bases in between. CDR3 nucleotide sequence: TGTGCCAGCAGCTTGGGGTCGATCGAGACATCCCGGTGGGAGCAGTACTTC. As protein: CASSLGSIETSRWEQYF.

This clone was seen only once. The rearrangement uses TRBV27 and TRBJ1-4; a weak D match, TRBD1 (6 bases). Trimming shortened V by 7 bases and J by 4 bases, and 13 bases separated the two germline ends. Germline CDR1 and CDR2: MNHEY and SMNVEV (reference sequence). This CDR3 is built from 14 residues. In DNA form, the CDR3 reads TGTGCCAGCACAGCAGGGGTCGGTAATGAAAAACTGTTTTTT. This translates into CASTAGVGNEKLFF.

This rearrangement joins TRBV7-8 to TRBJ1-3, with D uncertain. CDR1 is SGHVS, CDR2 FQNEAQ, per germline. V was shortened by 1 base and J by 0 bases, with 7 bases between the two germline ends. This CDR3 comprises 15 residues. The CDR3 DNA reads TGTGCCAGCAGCTTAGGCATTAGCTCTGGAAACACCATATATTTT. It codes for CASSLGISSGNTIYF.

The V call is TRBV4-2, the J call TRBJ2-3; 8 positions match TRBD2. V dropped 4 bases and J dropped 1; count of bases not matched to a gene: 10. The germline CDR1 and CDR2 sequences are LGHNA and YNFKEQ. This CDR3 is 17 amino acids long. The CDR3 bases are TGTGCCAGCAGCCCCGGACCGAGCGGGAGTGGCACAGATACGCAGTATTTT. Its translation is CASSPGPSGSGTDTQYF.

The chain links TRBV28 to TRBJ1-2; 8 nucleotides line up with TRBD1. V shed 6 bases and J 1 base; nucleotides not matched to a gene: 13. The CDR3 is made up of 17 amino acids. Germline V lookup: CDR1 MDHEN, CDR2 SYDVKM. CDR3 DNA sequence: TGTGCCAGCAGCCTCCCCTCCGGGACAGGACGTAACTATGGCTACACCTTC. Translating gives CASSLPSGTGRNYGYTF.

The V call is TRBV28, the J call TRBJ2-5, with TRBD2 matching over 9 bases. The V and J ends lost 2 bases and 3 bases, in that order; junction bases with no gene match: 1. CDR1 and CDR2 from the germline V gene are MDHEN and SYDVKM. This CDR3 has 14 residues. The CDR3, as DNA: TGTGCCAGCAGTTTACTAGCGGGAAAAGAGACCCAGTACTTC. This sequence encodes CASSLLAGKETQYF.

V is TRBV7-9 and J is TRBJ2-2, with unresolved D. From germline, CDR1 is SEHNR and CDR2 FQNEAQ (reference sequence). CDR3 length: 12 residues. V lost 2 bases and J 4 bases, leaving 2 bases between the germline ends. The CDR3 loop is CASSLITGELFF. In DNA, the CDR3 is TGTGCCAGCAGCTTAATCACCGGGGAGCTGTTTTTT.

The chain employs TRBV11-2 and TRBJ1-2; D possibly corresponds to TRBD1 (5 bases). Germline values: CDR1 SGHAT, CDR2 FQNNGV. The germline V and J ends were trimmed by 0 bases and 14 bases, with 10 bases remaining between them. This CDR3 contains 11 residues. CDR3 coding DNA: TGTGCCAGCAGCTTAGAGGGGGTAAATACCTTC. Encoded protein: CASSLEGVNTF.

This chain's CDR3 is CASSEPPSGGWTGELFF. CDR3 DNA: TGTGCCAGCAGTGAACCTCCTAGCGGGGGGTGGACCGGGGAGCTGTTTTTT. The chain links TRBV27 to TRBJ2-2; 11 bases fit TRBD2. V shed 5 bases and J 5 bases; nucleotides not matched to a gene: 10. From germline, CDR1 is MNHEY and CDR2 SMNVEV (reference sequence). The CDR3 contains 17 residues.

V gene TRBV7-8 combines with J gene TRBJ2-1; D ambiguous. Germline V gives CDR1 SGHVS, CDR2 FQNEAQ. The CDR3 covers 12 residues. V gave up 7 bases and J gave up 0 bases, with 4 bases separating them. This CDR3 reads CASTGSYNEQFF. As DNA, the CDR3 is TGTGCCAGCACAGGCTCCTACAATGAGCAGTTCTTC. Full variable domain (missing parts from reference TRBV7-8 and TRBJ2-1): GAGVSQSPRYKVAKRGQDVALRCDPISGHVSLFWYQQALGQGPEFLTYFQNEAQLDKSGLPSDRFFAERPEGSVSTLKIQRTQQEDSAVYLCASTGSYNEQFFGPGTRLTVL.

The chain couples TRBV7-9 to TRBJ1-2; the D is unclear. The CDR3 runs to 15 residues. V shed 1 base and J shed 3 bases, with 12 bases lying between them. CDR1 is SEHNR and CDR2 is FQNEAQ in the germline V gene (reference sequence). The CDR3 DNA reads as TGTGCCAGCAGCTTAGATTACGTGGAGGACTATGGCTACACCTTC. This translates into CASSLDYVEDYGYTF.

The rearrangement joins TRBV30 to TRBJ2-7, with D possibly matching TRBD1 (5 bases). CDR3 size: 12 residues. V was cut by 2 bases and J by 2 bases, with 7 bases left in between. The germline CDR1 and CDR2 sequences are GTSNPN and SVGIG (reference sequence). As DNA, the CDR3 is TGTGCCTGGAGTCCAGGGACCTACGAGCAGTACTTC. Encoded protein: CAWSPGTYEQYF.

The J gene is TRBJ1-6, the V gene TRBV7-2; D is unclear. CDR3 size: 13 residues. Per the germline V gene, CDR1 is SGHTA and CDR2 is FQGNSA. V was pared by 7 bases and J by 10 bases, with 14 bases between. CDR3 in DNA: TGTGCCAGCACCCTAGAGGACGTATCACCCCTCCACTTT. Translating gives CASTLEDVSPLHF.

The CDR3 nucleotides read TGTGCCAGCAGCGGGAGCTCCTACGAGCAGTACTTC. This codes for CASSGSSYEQYF. V gene TRBV9 combines with J gene TRBJ2-7; no reliable D call. The CDR3 is 12 residues long. The germline gives CDR1 SGDLS, CDR2 YYNGEE. The V end was cut by 3 bases, the J end by 0 bases, with 4 bases between.

About this clone: Relative to the germline gene, one junction end is altered; a read error may explain this. This chain links TRBV7-9 with TRBJ2-7; TRBD1 aligns across 7 bases. The CDR3 runs to 14 residues. The germline V gene encodes CDR1 SEHNR and CDR2 FQNEAQ (reference sequence). CDR3 sequence (DNA): TGTGCCAGCACCTTAAGGGACAGAAGATACGAGCAGTACTTC. It specifies CASTLRDRRYEQYF.

V and J are TRBV14 and TRBJ1-3; D call uncertain. Trimming shortened V by 5 bases and J by 0 bases, and 11 bases separated the two germline ends. The CDR3 has 15 residues. Germline CDR1 SGHDN, CDR2 FVKESK. For the CDR3, the DNA is TGTGCCAGCAGCGCCCTAGAGAGCTCTGGAAACACCATATATTTT. It encodes CASSALESSGNTIYF.